This TCR beta chain emerged from a study of blood T cells in healthy people across ages. Study outcomes and limitations: While age rose, TCR beta diversity per million T cells dropped in a roughly linear way.

In this sample, this clonotype turned up a few times. The antigen remains undetermined. Next came a second PCR, run for 7 to 11 cycles, which used a sample-barcoded 5' primer along with a J-beta primer mix. Each CDR3 protein is one row after TCRdb ran MiXCR on the 5' RACE reads. The profile shows 550,000 to 650,000 distinct CDR3 sequences, approximately 30% of them singletons. The TCR originated in an elderly woman in good health. Sequenced: blood.

CDR3 nucleotides: TGTGCCACTACTAGCGGGCGATACACAGATACGCAGTATTTT. As protein: CATTSGRYTDTQYF. V and J are TRBV2 and TRBJ2-3; 9 bases agree with TRBD2. Germline V gene data show CDR1 as SNHLY and CDR2 as FYNNEI. The ends lost 10 bases at V and 2 bases at J; junction bases unmatched: 7. The CDR3 consists of 14 residues.